The 20 T cell receptor beta chains given below trace back to one sample, sequenced in a study of blood T cell repertoires in COVID-19. Assay: immunoSEQ multiplex PCR; the TCRdb copy retains only in-frame clones and omits some. Of over 150,000 clones in the sample, about 88% were seen once. Sample: peripheral blood. The origin of the receptors is a man in his forties or fifties with COVID-19, enrolled during active disease.

V and J are TRBV5-1 and TRBJ2-7; the D gene is possibly TRBD2 (5 bases). CDR1 is SGHRS, CDR2 YFSETQ, per germline. The CDR3 length is 13 residues. The ends were cut back, 4 bases at V and 2 bases at J, with 10 bases in the middle. The CDR3 bases are TGCGCCAGCAGCCCAGGACTGCCCTACGAGCAGTACTTC. The encoded protein is CASSPGLPYEQYF.

This rearrangement joins TRBV9 to TRBJ1-2; 7 bases fit TRBD1. There are 15 residues in the CDR3. Germline CDR1 reads SGDLS; CDR2 reads YYNGEE. Unmatched junction bases numbered 7, after V lost 1 base and J lost 4 bases. This CDR3 is CASSVLGTDVYGYTF. The CDR3, as DNA: TGTGCCAGCAGCGTACTGGGGACAGACGTCTATGGCTACACCTTC. Full variable domain (outside the CDR3, taken from reference TRBV9 and TRBJ1-2): DSGVTQTPKHLITATGQRVTLRCSPRSGDLSVYWYQQSLDQGLQFLIQYYNGEERAKGNILERFSAQQFPDLHSELNLSSLELGDSALYFCASSVLGTDVYGYTFGSGTRLTVV.

The chain recombines TRBV28 with TRBJ2-7, with TRBD2 matching over 7 bases. CDR1 and CDR2 (germline): MDHEN, SYDVKM. V lost 6 bases to trimming and J lost 5 bases; unmatched junction nucleotides: 13. This CDR3 region has 15 residues. The CDR3 spells CASSELAALRDEQYF. DNA for the CDR3: TGTGCCAGCAGCGAGCTAGCGGCCCTTCGGGACGAGCAGTACTTC. Variable domain in full (rest from reference TRBV28 and TRBJ2-7): DVKVTQSSRYLVKRTGEKVFLECVQDMDHENMFWYRQDPGLGLRLIYFSYDVKMKEKGDIPEGYSVSREKKERFSLILESASTNQTSMYLCASSELAALRDEQYFGPGTRLTVT.

The genes are TRBV6-6 and TRBJ2-3; a weak D match, TRBD2 (5 bases). V lost 5 bases to trimming and J lost 2 bases, with 14 bases between them. This CDR3 has 15 amino acids. CDR1 and CDR2 from the germline V gene are MNHNY and SVGAGI (reference sequence). CDR3 sequence (DNA): TGTGCCAGCAGTCAAAGCGGAAGAAACACAGATACGCAGTATTTT. This translates into CASSQSGRNTDTQYF.

The chain joins TRBV4-3 to TRBJ1-6, with D hard to call. CDR1 is LGHNA, CDR2 YSLEER, per germline. The V end lost 1 base, the J end lost 9 bases, and 7 bases lay between the germline ends. The CDR3 sequence is 13 residues long. The CDR3 here is CASSQAEVSPLHF. The CDR3 region has the DNA TGCGCCAGCAGCCAAGCTGAGGTTTCACCCCTCCACTTT.

The chain has TRBV10-3 and TRBJ1-6; no reliable D call. CDR1 is ENHRY, CDR2 SYGVKD, per germline. There are 17 residues in the CDR3. V was trimmed by 2 bases and J by 5 bases, leaving 16 bases between them. The CDR3 here is CAISEMVSAINNSPLHF. CDR3 DNA sequence: TGTGCCATCAGTGAGATGGTCAGCGCCATTAATAATTCACCCCTCCACTTT.

This clone was counted only a few times. This chain links TRBV27 with TRBJ2-7; 9 nucleotides match TRBD1. The germline V gene encodes CDR1 MNHEY and CDR2 SMNVEV (reference sequence). The CDR3 contains 14 residues. V trimming: 2 bases; J trimming: 4 bases; junction bases outside the gene matches: 3. The CDR3 nucleotides are TGTGCCAGCAGTTTACAGGGACAGGGTTACGAGCAGTACTTC. Residues: CASSLQGQGYEQYF.

V usage is TRBV15 and J usage is TRBJ2-1, with D possibly TRBD1 on 6 matching bases. CDR1 and CDR2 (germline): LNHNV, YYDKDF (reference sequence). The length of the CDR3 is 15 residues. V lost 1 base to trimming and J lost 4 bases, with 11 bases between them. CDR3 sequence: CATSRGQELYNEQFF. The CDR3 nucleotides read TGTGCCACCAGCAGAGGACAGGAGCTATACAATGAGCAGTTCTTC.

The CDR3 loop is CASSGAGLSGYTF. The CDR3 nucleotides are TGTGCCAGCAGTGGCGCGGGACTTTCCGGCTACACCTTC. The rearrangement links TRBV2 to TRBJ1-2, with a possible D match to TRBD1 (5 bases). Germline V gene lookup returns CDR1 SNHLY and CDR2 FYNNEI. The CDR3 has 13 amino acids. Trimming took 4 bases from V and 8 from J, leaving 14 bases between them.

The count of this clone is one. The chain uses TRBV10-1 and TRBJ2-1; 10 nucleotides agree with TRBD2. Per the germline V gene, CDR1 is WNHNN and CDR2 is SYGVQD (reference sequence). V trimming: 3 bases; J trimming: 3 bases; junction bases outside the gene matches: 8. The CDR3 runs to 17 residues. The CDR3 loop is CASSDAGLAGVYNEQFF. The DNA of the CDR3 is TGCGCCAGCAGTGATGCAGGTCTAGCGGGAGTCTACAATGAGCAGTTCTTC.

The rearrangement joins TRBV30 to TRBJ2-7; 9 nucleotides align to TRBD2. This CDR3 spans 11 amino acids. V was pared by 5 bases and J by 5 bases, with 1 base of the junction left unmatched. Germline CDR1 reads GTSNPN; CDR2 reads SVGIG (reference sequence). The CDR3 DNA is TGTGCCTGGGGACTAGCGAACGAGCAGTACTTC. It is translated as CAWGLANEQYF.

The rearrangement links TRBV18 to TRBJ2-7, with a tentative D call TRBD1 (7 bases). Germline values: CDR1 KGHSH, CDR2 LQKENI. Trimming removed 4 bases at V and 6 bases at J, with 19 bases between. The CDR3 runs 15 residues. DNA for the CDR3: TGTGCCAGCTCACGGGACAGCGGGCTCCTATCCGAGCAGTACTTC. It yields the protein CASSRDSGLLSEQYF.

The chain combines TRBV9 with TRBJ2-3, with 8 bases aligning to TRBD2. The CDR3 extends over 14 amino acids. With V trimmed by 0 bases and J by 5 bases, 2 bases remained unmatched. Germline CDR1 is SGDLS and CDR2 is YYNGEE. CDR3 protein: CASSVAAGGDTQYF. CDR3 nucleotides: TGTGCCAGCAGCGTAGCGGCGGGAGGAGATACGCAGTATTTT.

For this clone: This sample includes further DNA sequences coding for the same CDR3. The V gene is TRBV6-1, the J gene TRBJ1-5; unclear D gene. Germline V gene lookup returns CDR1 MNHNS and CDR2 SASEGT. The CDR3 consists of 14 residues. V lost 1 base to trimming and J lost 6 bases, with 10 bases between them. CDR3 amino acids: CASSEGASSQPQHF. The CDR3 nucleotides are TGTGCCAGCAGTGAAGGGGCATCAAGTCAGCCCCAGCATTTT.

The chain recombines TRBV19 with TRBJ1-5; D uncertain. V lost 10 bases and J 4 bases, leaving 14 bases between the germline ends. Germline V gene sequence: CDR1 LNHDA, CDR2 SQIVND (reference sequence). The CDR3 loop spans 13 amino acids. CDR3 DNA sequence: TGTGCCACCCAGGCAGTCGCTAATCAGCCCCAGCATTTT. It codes for CATQAVANQPQHF.

This clone appeared a single time. The genes are TRBV27 and TRBJ1-5; 9 nucleotides align to TRBD1. The CDR3 length is 13 residues. The germline V gene has CDR1 MNHEY and CDR2 SMNVEV (reference sequence). V lost 9 bases, J lost 7 bases, and 7 bases stayed unmatched. The CDR3 loop is CASGQGIQQPQHF. The CDR3 bases are TGTGCCAGTGGACAGGGGATTCAACAGCCCCAGCATTTT.

This rearrangement joins TRBV15 to TRBJ1-1, with TRBD1 matching over 8 bases. Germline V lookup: CDR1 LNHNV, CDR2 YYDKDF (reference sequence). There are 15 residues in the CDR3. V shed 0 bases and J 4 bases; nucleotides not matched to a gene: 4. The CDR3 DNA follows: TGTGCCACCAGCAGAGACAGGGGGCCGGGCACTGAAGCTTTCTTT. It encodes CATSRDRGPGTEAFF.

The chain couples TRBV27 to TRBJ1-1, with 8 positions matching TRBD1. The V gene's germline CDR1 is MNHEY and CDR2 SMNVEV (reference sequence). V shed 2 bases and J 4 bases; nucleotides not matched to a gene: 3. The length of the CDR3 is 14 residues. The CDR3 DNA sequence: TGTGCCAGCAGTTTACACAGGGGGAGCACTGAAGCTTTCTTT. This translates into CASSLHRGSTEAFF.

This clone was counted once. The chain recombines TRBV19 with TRBJ2-1, with D maybe TRBD1 (5 bases). The V and J ends lost 3 bases and 14 bases respectively, with 20 bases between them. Looked up from germline, CDR1 is LNHDA and CDR2 is SQIVND (reference sequence). This CDR3 comprises 14 residues. CDR3 DNA sequence: TGTGCCAGTAGTATCGGTCCAGGGTTCGTAGTGAAGTTCTTC. It encodes CASSIGPGFVVKFF. The full variable domain, its missing parts supplied by reference TRBV19 and TRBJ2-1, is DGGITQSPKYLFRKEGQNVTLSCEQNLNHDAMYWYRQDPGQGLRLIYYSQIVNDFQKGDIAEGYSVSREKKESFPLTVTSAQKNPTAFYLCASSIGPGFVVKFFGPGTRLTVL.

V gene TRBV7-6 combines with J gene TRBJ1-1; D is undetermined. The germline V and J ends were trimmed by 1 base and 0 bases, with 12 bases remaining between them. CDR1 is SGHVS, CDR2 FNYEAQ, per germline. The CDR3 is 16 residues long. This CDR3 is CASSLGSNTVNTEAFF. As DNA, the CDR3 is TGTGCCAGCAGCTTAGGGTCAAATACAGTGAACACTGAAGCTTTCTTT.